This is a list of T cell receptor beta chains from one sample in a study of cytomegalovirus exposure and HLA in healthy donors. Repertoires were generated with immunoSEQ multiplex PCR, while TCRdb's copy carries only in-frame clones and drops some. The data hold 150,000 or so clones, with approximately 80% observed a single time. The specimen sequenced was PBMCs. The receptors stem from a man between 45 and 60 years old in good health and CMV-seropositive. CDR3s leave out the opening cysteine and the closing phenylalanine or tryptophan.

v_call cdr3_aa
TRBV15 ATSRDIGLAADTQY
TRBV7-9 ASSLRSGGGARETQY
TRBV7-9 ASSLDWGSASSYEQY
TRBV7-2 ASSSGMNTEAF
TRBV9 ASSPEDRGSGYNSPLH
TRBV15 ATRSGGATNEQF
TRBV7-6 ASSLEGWGENTGELF
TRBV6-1 ASDRDSASGAF
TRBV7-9 ASSNPLGQGIGSTEAF
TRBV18 ASSHRDRSHYEQY
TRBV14 ASSQGQGGSYEQY
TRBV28 ASSPPGTGVNTQY
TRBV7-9 ASSREPGLGGSDTQY
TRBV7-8 ASSSLRSSGTSGGAHEQF
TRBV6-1 ASSDFQGAGQPQH
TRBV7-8 ASSHKRTGWGNTIY
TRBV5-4 ASSTGTSGASYEQY
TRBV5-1 ASSLESGGRRSPLH